Following are 12 T cell receptor beta chains from one sample sequenced in a study of T cell responses to AZD1222 COVID-19 vaccine. Clones were read by immunoSEQ multiplex PCR, and TCRdb kept only the in-frame ones, dropping some. The top ten clones hold about a tenth of a sample with some 150,000 clones, 75% to 90% of them seen once. Source: peripheral blood, taken 28 days after the second AZD1222 dose. Receptors were obtained from an adult who received the AZD1222 COVID-19 vaccine.

The CDR3 DNA follows: TGTGCCAGCAGCCCCCAACAGGGATTAAACACCATATATTTT. Residues: CASSPQQGLNTIYF. The chain has TRBV7-2 and TRBJ1-3; the D gene is possibly TRBD1 (6 bases). This CDR3 is built from 14 residues. The germline gives CDR1 SGHTA, CDR2 FQGNSA. The V end was cut by 5 bases, the J end by 6 bases, with 14 bases between.

The chain joins TRBV28 to TRBJ1-4; 9 positions agree with TRBD1. The CDR3 sequence is 15 residues long. Germline assignment: CDR1 MDHEN and CDR2 SYDVKM. Trimming cost V 4 bases and J 8 bases; bases outside gene matches: 8. CDR3 nucleotide sequence: TGTGCCAGCAGTTCTCCGGGACAGGGAAGCGAAAAACTGTTTTTT. Its protein is CASSSPGQGSEKLFF.

This clone was seen only once. This chain connects TRBV19 to TRBJ1-2, with TRBD1 identical over 8 bases. With 2 bases clipped from V and 6 bases from J, the junction kept 5 bases outside the gene matches. Germline V gene data show CDR1 as LNHDA and CDR2 as SQIVND (reference sequence). The CDR3 is 14 residues long. The CDR3 DNA reads as TGTGCCAGTAGTATACCGGGGACAGGCAATGGCTACACCTTC. It codes for CASSIPGTGNGYTF.

This chain connects TRBV13 to TRBJ2-1, with D perhaps matching TRBD2 (5 bases). V was shortened by 2 bases and J by 10 bases, with 15 bases between the two germline ends. Germline CDR1 PRHDT, CDR2 FYEKMQ (reference sequence). The CDR3 is 14 residues long. CDR3 in amino acids: CASSLRAGVREQFF. Written as DNA, the CDR3 is TGTGCCAGCAGCTTAAGGGCCGGGGTGCGGGAGCAGTTCTTC.

The chain links TRBV7-3 to TRBJ2-5, with D unclear. The CDR3 sequence is 13 residues long. The germline V gene encodes CDR1 SGHTA and CDR2 FQGTGA. The V end was cut by 5 bases, the J end by 3 bases, with 10 bases between. CDR3 in DNA: TGTGCCAGCAGCACCGCGACCGAAGAGACCCAGTACTTC. Encoded protein: CASSTATEETQYF.

The V call is TRBV28, the J call TRBJ1-2; D perhaps matches TRBD1 (6 bases). The V gene's germline CDR1 is MDHEN and CDR2 SYDVKM. The CDR3 has 14 residues. Trimming stripped 6 bases from V and 2 bases from J, with 13 bases between. The CDR3 DNA is TGTGCCAGCAGGCCTGGAGGGGGAAACTATGGCTACACCTTC. Its protein is CASRPGGGNYGYTF.

The J gene is TRBJ1-5, the V gene TRBV12-3 or TRBV12-4; D unresolved. This CDR3 has 13 residues. V was clipped by 6 bases and J by 4 bases, with 10 bases between them. CDR3 DNA sequence: TGTGCCAGCAGGGGGATAAGGAATCAGCCCCAGCATTTT. Its translation is CASRGIRNQPQHF.

Concerning this clone: The same CDR3 can be traced to other DNA sequences in this sample. The chain combines TRBV19 with TRBJ2-7; D is unresolved. Germline CDR1 reads LNHDA; CDR2 reads SQIVND (reference sequence). V gave up 6 bases and J gave up 0 bases, with 9 bases separating them. The length of the CDR3 is 13 residues. CDR3 DNA: TGTGCCAGTAGCCCATTCGTCTCCTACGAGCAGTACTTC. Translating it yields CASSPFVSYEQYF.

CDR3 region: CASSNTGVTNYGYTF. Here the CDR3 DNA reads TGCGCCAGCAGCAATACAGGGGTTACTAACTATGGCTACACCTTC. This chain joins TRBV5-1 and TRBJ1-2, with 7 bases aligning to TRBD1. The length of the CDR3 is 15 residues. Germline CDR1 is SGHRS and CDR2 is YFSETQ. Trimming at V came to 4 bases and at J to 0 bases, leaving 6 bases not matched to a gene. Drawing the rest from reference TRBV5-1 and TRBJ1-2, the complete variable domain is KAGVTQTPRYLIKTRGQQVTLSCSPISGHRSVSWYQQTPGQGLQFLFEYFSETQRNKGNFPGRFSGRQFSNSRSEMNVSTLELGDSALYLCASSNTGVTNYGYTFGSGTRLTVV.

The chain carries TRBV6-2 or TRBV6-3 and TRBJ2-7, with TRBD1 as a possible D gene (6 bases). The length of the CDR3 is 13 residues. Trimming removed 4 bases at V and 4 bases at J, with 11 bases between. The germline CDR1 and CDR2 sequences are MNHEY and SVGEGT. This CDR3 is CASSSGDRYEQYF. The CDR3 nucleotides are TGTGCCAGCAGTTCAGGGGACCGTTACGAGCAGTACTTC.

The chain links TRBV30 to TRBJ2-7; D not certain. This CDR3 comprises 15 residues. The V gene's germline CDR1 is GTSNPN and CDR2 SVGIG (reference sequence). Deletions cut 2 bases from V and 0 bases from J, with 14 bases between. The CDR3 nucleotides read TGTGCCTGGAGTCCAGGTGGGAAAAGCTCCTACGAGCAGTACTTC. This encodes CAWSPGGKSSYEQYF.

The V and J genes are TRBV6-2 or TRBV6-3 and TRBJ1-2, with TRBD1 matching over 11 bases. The trim removed 6 bases at V and 8 bases at J, leaving 8 bases unmatched. CDR3 size: 14 residues. Germline V lookup: CDR1 MNHEY, CDR2 SVGEGT. The CDR3 reads CASSLRDRGSGYTF. The CDR3 DNA reads TGTGCCAGCAGCCTCCGGGACAGGGGGTCCGGCTACACCTTC.